Listed below are T cell receptor beta chains from one sample, sequenced in a study of cytomegalovirus exposure and HLA in healthy donors. TCRdb's table, derived via immunoSEQ multiplex PCR, lists solely in-frame clones and lacks some. Seen here are fewer than 200,000 clones, approximately 70% observed once, and the top ten hold 2.8%. The sample taken for sequencing was PBMCs. Every receptor here comes from a woman aged 40-49 years in good health and CMV-seropositive. Both conserved end residues are trimmed from each CDR3. Fields, in order: V gene, J gene, clone size, CDR3 length, CDR3 protein. The listing skips clone size in some rows; elsewhere it reads once, few, many or a size class.

V: TRBV6-5; J: TRBJ1-2; size: NA; length: 11; CDR3: ASRRGTDYGYT
V: TRBV7-8; J: TRBJ2-7; size: NA; length: 10; CDR3: ASSWDTYEQY
V: TRBV27; J: TRBJ2-7; size: NA; length: 14; CDR3: ASSWTNPGSAYEQY
V: TRBV19; J: TRBJ2-7; size: few; length: 13; CDR3: ASSPQAGGGYEQY
V: TRBV14; J: TRBJ1-6; size: once; length: 14; CDR3: ASSQVQGSYNSPLH
V: TRBV2; J: TRBJ1-5; size: NA; length: 12; CDR3: ASSDLAGNQPQH
V: TRBV10-3; J: TRBJ1-1; size: once; length: 11; CDR3: AISGRGGTEAF
V: TRBV18; J: TRBJ2-1; size: NA; length: 13; CDR3: ASLDQRGRYNEQF
V: TRBV13; J: TRBJ2-5; size: NA; length: 14; CDR3: ASSVRDRGTQETQY
V: TRBV4-3; J: TRBJ2-3; size: NA; length: 16; CDR3: ASSQGLAGGVGTDTQY
V: TRBV15; J: TRBJ2-7; size: NA; length: 13; CDR3: ATSREGTGGYEQY
V: TRBV4-2; J: TRBJ2-2; size: NA; length: 13; CDR3: ASSQVSGGGEELF
V: TRBV18; J: TRBJ2-5; size: once; length: 13; CDR3: ASSPREQAVETQY
V: TRBV7-6; J: TRBJ2-7; size: NA; length: 10; CDR3: ASSLVLAEQY
V: TRBV7-9; J: TRBJ1-5; size: NA; length: 10; CDR3: ASSLHEQPQH
V: TRBV2; J: TRBJ2-1; size: NA; length: 12; CDR3: ASSKASGKDEQF
V: TRBV9; J: TRBJ1-1; size: NA; length: 10; CDR3: ASSAQGQEAF
V: TRBV29-1; J: TRBJ1-1; size: NA; length: 10; CDR3: SVDGQAREAF
V: TRBV19; J: TRBJ2-7; size: few; length: 13; CDR3: ASSTAGRGSYEQY
V: TRBV28; J: TRBJ2-2; size: NA; length: 13; CDR3: ATFAGTGGTGELF
V: TRBV5-1; J: TRBJ2-7; size: few; length: 14; CDR3: ASSLGVRTGLGEQY
V: TRBV4-3; J: TRBJ2-2; size: NA; length: 14; CDR3: ASSQEGGRGTGELF
V: TRBV15; J: TRBJ2-2; size: NA; length: 15; CDR3: ATSRAITGTGAGELF